Below, 8 T cell receptor beta chains from the same sample are listed, as sequenced in a study of blood T cells in healthy people across ages. For the second PCR, which ran for roughly 7 to 11 cycles, a sample-barcoded 5' primer and a J-beta primer mix were used. TCRdb ran MiXCR on the 5' RACE reads and lists one entry per CDR3 protein. The table records roughly 1,700,000 distinct CDR3 sequences, about 28% of them present only once. Source material: blood. The receptors come from a woman in her twenties or thirties in good health.

The CDR3 here is CASSPGAPSSYNEQFF. The CDR3 DNA sequence: TGTGCCAGCAGCCCTGGGGCACCGAGCTCCTACAATGAGCAGTTCTTC. V is TRBV5-4 and J is TRBJ2-1; a weak D match, TRBD1 (5 bases). CDR3 size: 16 residues. V was pared by 4 bases and J by 0 bases, with 14 bases between. Germline CDR1 SGHNT, CDR2 YYREEE (reference sequence).

The table lists this clonotype with many counts. The chain is built from TRBV12-3 or TRBV12-4 and TRBJ2-6; possible D gene TRBD1, 6 bases. The V end lost 6 bases, the J end lost 4 bases, and 13 bases lay between the germline ends. This CDR3 region has 15 residues. In DNA form, the CDR3 reads TGTGCCAGCAGGGATAACAGGGCCGGGGCCAACGTCCTGACTTTC. Protein sequence: CASRDNRAGANVLTF.

This clonotype has ten or more counts. The chain employs TRBV29-1 and TRBJ2-3, with 9 bases lining up with TRBD2. Germline-derived CDR1 and CDR2 are SQVTM and ANQGSEA. The CDR3 has 15 residues. Trimming cost V 8 bases and J 1 base; bases outside gene matches: 10. CDR3 in DNA: TGCAGCAGTTGTCGGGCTAGCGGGGGCACAGATACGCAGTATTTT. It specifies CSSCRASGGTDTQYF.

V usage is TRBV5-1 and J usage is TRBJ2-2, with D uncertain. Per germline, CDR1 SGHRS and CDR2 YFSETQ. The germline V and J ends were trimmed by 1 base and 0 bases, with 7 bases remaining between them. CDR3 length equals 15 residues. The CDR3 DNA follows: TGCGCCAGCAGCTTGCCGACGGCGAACACCGGGGAGCTGTTTTTT. Translated: CASSLPTANTGELFF.

This clonotype was counted many times. The gene calls are TRBV29-1 and TRBJ2-5; D ambiguous. V lost 4 bases and J lost 3, with 9 bases in between. The CDR3 length is 12 residues. Looked up from germline, CDR1 is SQVTM and CDR2 is ANQGSEA. CDR3 in amino acids: CSVVGNEETQYF. In DNA form, the CDR3 reads TGCAGCGTTGTGGGAAATGAAGAGACCCAGTACTTC.

The genes are TRBV5-1 and TRBJ2-5, with 12 bases matching TRBD2. This CDR3 comprises 17 residues. CDR1 is SGHRS and CDR2 is YFSETQ in the germline V gene. Trimming took 3 bases from V and 2 from J; bases not matched to a gene: 8. In nucleotides, the CDR3 is TGCGCCAGCAGCTGGACTAGCGGGAAGCCGGGGCAAGAGACCCAGTACTTC. Residues: CASSWTSGKPGQETQYF.

The chain recombines TRBV5-6 with TRBJ2-7, with TRBD1 identical over 9 bases. This CDR3 spans 15 amino acids. J gave up 2 bases and V 5 bases, and 8 bases lay outside the gene matches. The germline V gene encodes CDR1 SGHDT and CDR2 YYEEEE. The CDR3 nucleotides are TGTGCCAGCAGTTGGAAAGGACAGGGGCCCTACGAGCAGTACTTC. It encodes CASSWKGQGPYEQYF.

This clonotype was counted a few times. The chain recombines TRBV28 with TRBJ1-1; perhaps TRBD1 as D (5 bases). V was cut by 5 bases and J by 5 bases, with 18 bases left in between. Germline lookup yields CDR1 MDHEN and CDR2 SYDVKM. The CDR3 totals 15 residues. The CDR3 reads CASSPGLGAGTEAFF. Here the CDR3 DNA reads TGTGCCAGCAGTCCAGGGCTAGGGGCTGGGACTGAAGCTTTCTTT.